The sequence of this T cell receptor beta chain was determined in a study of CD8 T cells in ankylosing spondylitis. As to this clonotype: Its target is unknown.

Notes on the study in general: What seemed typical of ankylosing spondylitis blood was a TCR beta motif built from about eight highly homologous variants. The study looked at matched synovial fluid samples from ankylosing spondylitis patients. Disease-linked clones were reported to be significantly enriched there. Disease-associated clonotypes exhibited CD8+ identity and were relatively infrequent in peripheral blood.

The authors made TCR beta libraries by quantitative 5'-RACE with molecular barcodes. A single record per CDR3 protein comes from TCRdb applying MiXCR to the 5' RACE reads. The sample records about 460,000 distinct CDR3 sequences, roughly 5.2% being singletons. Per the germline V gene, CDR1 is MNHEY and CDR2 is SVGEGT. The CDR3 covers 14 residues. V lost 10 bases and J lost 1; bases outside the gene matches: 8. V is TRBV6-2 or TRBV6-3 and J is TRBJ2-5, with 8 nucleotides matching TRBD2. The sample taken for sequencing was blood, either unsorted or a sorted T cell fraction (not recorded which). The sequence was collected from a male donor with ankylosing spondylitis. CDR3 nucleotide sequence: TGTGCCACCCGGGAGGGAGGTTCCCAAGAGACCCAGTACTTC. Protein: CATREGGSQETQYF.